A single sample is the source of the 25 T cell receptor beta chains below, sequenced in a study of blood T cells in healthy people across ages (dated by TCRdb to 2013 to 2016). Libraries were constructed by 5' RACE. Reads for this sample came from an Illumina HiSeq 2500. The second PCR ran for roughly 7 to 12 cycles and used a J-beta primer mix along with a sample-barcoded 5' primer. TCRdb's own reprocessing of the public reads used fastp at Q25 and MiXCR and kept productive beta chains. Every distinct CDR3 protein forms one entry, paired with its most common genes and DNA. The sample includes about 730,000 distinct CDR3 sequences, with approximately 39% observed a single time. 20% of the sample rests with the top ten. The source material was blood. The source is a woman in her sixties in good health.

There are a few counts of this clonotype. The rearrangement links TRBV7-2 to TRBJ1-6; 8 bases map to TRBD1. Germline V gene lookup returns CDR1 SGHTA and CDR2 FQGNSA. The CDR3 consists of 14 residues. CDR3 nucleotides: TGTGCTGTTACCAGCGGACAGGGAACTTCACCCCTCCACTTT. Translation gives CAVTSGQGTSPLHF. The variable domain in full, with the rest retrieved from reference TRBV7-2 and TRBJ1-6, is GAGVSQSPSNKVTEKGKDVELRCDPISGHTALYWYRQSLGQGLEFLIYFQGNSAPDKSGLPSDRFSAERTGGSVSTLTIQRTQQEDSAVYLCAVTSGQGTSPLHFGNGTRLTVT.

This clonotype was observed a few times. The CDR3 loop reads CASRISGRGQETQYF. CDR3 nucleotides: TGTGCCAGCAGAATAAGCGGGAGGGGCCAAGAGACCCAGTACTTC. V gene TRBV6-5 combines with J gene TRBJ2-5, with 10 bases aligning to TRBD2. The CDR3 covers 15 residues. Germline V gene lookup returns CDR1 MNHEY and CDR2 SVGAGI. V lost 6 bases, J lost 1 base, and 5 bases stayed unmatched.

This clonotype was observed a few times. The V call is TRBV18, the J call TRBJ2-1; D gene unclear. Germline V gene data show CDR1 as KGHSH and CDR2 as LQKENI. The CDR3 is 15 residues long. V lost 0 bases, J lost 3 bases, and 9 bases lay in between. This CDR3 is CASSPPGSYYNEQFF. For the CDR3, the DNA is TGTGCCAGCTCACCACCGGGCTCTTACTACAATGAGCAGTTCTTC.

The rearrangement joins TRBV7-9 to TRBJ2-2; 8 bases line up with TRBD1. The CDR3 loop spans 13 amino acids. Germline CDR1 reads SEHNR; CDR2 reads FQNEAQ (reference sequence). With 4 bases clipped from V and 6 bases from J, the junction kept 1 base outside the gene matches. The CDR3 coding sequence is TGTGCCAGCAGCTGGACAGGGTCCGGGGAGCTGTTTTTT. Amino acids: CASSWTGSGELFF. Based on the CDR3 plus reference TRBV7-9 and TRBJ2-2, the full variable domain is DTGVSQNPRHKITKRGQNVTFRCDPISEHNRLYWYRQTLGQGPEFLTYFQNEAQLEKSRLLSDRFSAERPKGSFSTLEIQRTEQGDSAMYLCASSWTGSGELFFGEGSRLTVL.

V is TRBV4-3 and J is TRBJ2-5; 7 bases line up with TRBD1. CDR3 length equals 14 residues. Germline-derived CDR1 and CDR2 are LGHNA and YSLEER. Trimming removed 0 bases from V and 13 bases from J; junction bases left unmatched: 11. CDR3: CASSQEGQNNERYF. The CDR3 bases are TGCGCCAGCAGCCAAGAGGGACAGAACAATGAGCGGTACTTC.

This chain links TRBV9 with TRBJ1-1; D gene unclear. CDR1 SGDLS and CDR2 YYNGEE come from the germline V gene. This CDR3 has 14 residues. The V and J ends lost 4 bases and 1 base respectively, with 11 bases between them. The CDR3, as DNA: TGTGCCAGCAGCCCAGTATATGGGAACACTGAAGCTTTCTTT. Translation: CASSPVYGNTEAFF.

This clonotype turned up a few times. This chain joins TRBV9 and TRBJ2-5; D could derive from TRBD1 or TRBD2 (5 bases each). The V gene's germline CDR1 is SGDLS and CDR2 YYNGEE. Deletions cut 3 bases from V and 5 bases from J, with 17 bases between. The CDR3 has 15 amino acids. The CDR3 loop reads CASSARAIGTETQYF. CDR3 DNA sequence: TGTGCCAGCAGCGCACGTGCTATCGGGACGGAGACCCAGTACTTC.

V usage is TRBV29-1 and J usage is TRBJ2-5, with 7 bases lining up with TRBD2. J gave up 11 bases and V 8 bases, and 11 bases lay outside the gene matches. Germline CDR1 and CDR2: SQVTM and ANQGSEA. The CDR3 loop spans 11 amino acids. The CDR3 DNA reads TGCAGCCCCTGGGAGGGAGGTGAGCAGTACTTC. Translating gives CSPWEGGEQYF.

The V call is TRBV19, the J call TRBJ2-6; maybe TRBD1 (6 bases). From germline, CDR1 is LNHDA and CDR2 SQIVND (reference sequence). There are 19 residues in the CDR3. Trimming cost V 0 bases and J 1 base, with 16 bases left between them. For the CDR3, the DNA is TGTGCCAGTAGTATAGATGGGGGCAGGAAGACATCTGGGGCCAACGTCCTGACTTTC. This codes for CASSIDGGRKTSGANVLTF.

The rearrangement joins TRBV29-1 to TRBJ2-1; D is unresolved. The CDR3 covers 15 residues. V was trimmed by 4 bases and J by 0 bases, leaving 13 bases between them. Germline CDR1 is SQVTM and CDR2 is ANQGSEA. This CDR3 is CSVGPHPSSYNEQFF. The CDR3, as DNA: TGCAGCGTTGGACCCCATCCGAGCTCCTACAATGAGCAGTTCTTC.

There are many counts of this clonotype. The chain combines TRBV29-1 with TRBJ2-7; a weak D match, TRBD2 (5 bases). Germline-derived CDR1 and CDR2 are SQVTM and ANQGSEA. V lost 0 bases to trimming and J lost 4 bases, with 13 bases between them. This CDR3 is 14 amino acids long. The CDR3 DNA sequence: TGCAGCGTTGAAGATCTGGGGAGAGGTTACGAGCAGTACTTC. It specifies CSVEDLGRGYEQYF.

A few counts support this clonotype. The chain has TRBV29-1 and TRBJ2-5, with 11 bases aligning to TRBD2. The J call may be incorrect, as the DNA end agrees better with TRBJ2-7. CDR1 and CDR2 from the germline V gene are SQVTM and ANQGSEA. The CDR3 sequence is 15 residues long. This chain's CDR3 is CSVRTLAGDGSEQYF. CDR3 bases: TGCAGCGTCCGCACACTAGCGGGAGATGGGAGCGAGCAGTACTTC.

There are a few counts of this clonotype. The V and J genes are TRBV6-1 and TRBJ2-1, with TRBD1 matching 11 bases. Trimming cost V 6 bases and J 8 bases; bases outside gene matches: 6. The germline CDR1 and CDR2 sequences are MNHNS and SASEGT. This CDR3 has 14 residues. Here the CDR3 reads CASSRDRGKDEQFF. The CDR3, as DNA: TGTGCCAGCAGCAGGGACAGGGGGAAGGATGAGCAGTTCTTC.

Regarding this clonotype: Mismatch with germline at one junction end may stem from a read error. This chain connects TRBV28 to TRBJ2-5; D is unresolved. The assigned J gene may be wrong: the sequence end matches TRBJ2-7 better. Germline V gene sequence: CDR1 MDHEN, CDR2 SYDVKM. This CDR3 has 12 amino acids. CDR3 loop: CANSWVNYEQYF. CDR3 nucleotides: TGTGCCAACAGTTGGGTAAACTACGAGCAGTACTTC.

The chain employs TRBV12-3 or TRBV12-4 and TRBJ1-6; D unresolved. The CDR3 runs to 11 residues. Trimming cost V 6 bases and J 6 bases, with 3 bases left between them. CDR3 DNA sequence: TGTGCCAGCAGGGGTAATTCACCCCTCCACTTT. Amino acids: CASRGNSPLHF.

V usage is TRBV20-1 and J usage is TRBJ2-2; TRBD2 is a possible D gene (7 bases). Between the trimmed V and J ends, which lost 3 bases and 4 bases, there was a span of 15 bases. This CDR3 is 15 amino acids long. From germline, CDR1 is DFQATT and CDR2 SNEGSKA (reference sequence). The CDR3 spells CSASSRGASTGELFF. DNA for the CDR3: TGCAGTGCTAGTAGTCGGGGGGCTAGCACCGGGGAGCTGTTTTTT.

This rearrangement joins TRBV4-1 to TRBJ2-7; D possibly corresponds to TRBD2 (6 bases). The CDR3 has 17 amino acids. Trimming removed 1 base at V and 0 bases at J, with 16 bases between. Per the germline V gene, CDR1 is MGHRA and CDR2 is YSYEKL. The DNA for the CDR3 is TGCGCCAGCAGCCAAGGTGCTACTAGCTTGAGCTCCTACGAGCAGTACTTC. Its protein is CASSQGATSLSSYEQYF.

This chain joins TRBV4-2 and TRBJ1-6; D possibly corresponds to TRBD1 (5 bases). The CDR3 consists of 14 residues. CDR1 and CDR2 (germline): LGHNA, YNFKEQ. V gave up 1 base and J gave up 7 bases, with 8 bases separating them. The CDR3 DNA reads TGTGCCAGCAGCCAAGTGGGGGAAAATTCACCCCTCCACTTT. Translating gives CASSQVGENSPLHF.

This clonotype was recorded only once. The rearrangement joins TRBV4-3 to TRBJ2-7; 7 nucleotides align to TRBD2. Germline trimming cut 0 bases from V and 0 bases from J; bases unmatched to any gene: 5. The germline V gene has CDR1 LGHNA and CDR2 YSLEER. The CDR3 loop spans 16 amino acids. For the CDR3, the DNA is TGCGCCAGCAGCCAAGATATGAGCGGGGCCTCCTACGAGCAGTACTTC. Its protein product is CASSQDMSGASYEQYF.

V is TRBV12-3 or TRBV12-4 and J is TRBJ2-4; 8 bases line up with TRBD2. The CDR3 consists of 15 residues. With V trimmed by 3 bases and J by 9 bases, 10 bases remained unmatched. CDR3: CASSFGRAGKGIQYF. The CDR3 DNA follows: TGTGCCAGCAGTTTCGGGAGGGCCGGGAAAGGCATTCAGTACTTC.

J is TRBJ2-7 and V is TRBV7-6; D remains ambiguous. Per the germline V gene, CDR1 is SGHVS and CDR2 is FNYEAQ. Trimming removed 5 bases from V and 5 bases from J, with 31 bases in between. CDR3 length: 19 amino acids. The CDR3 bases are TGTGCCAGCAGCGCTTCTCGCGGCGGCAGGCCCAAACCTCGGCACGAGCAGTACTTC. Its protein is CASSASRGGRPKPRHEQYF.

This clonotype was detected once. The rearrangement links TRBV29-1 to TRBJ2-6; D is unclear. Looked up from germline, CDR1 is SQVTM and CDR2 is ANQGSEA. V gave up 3 bases and J gave up 2 bases, with 8 bases separating them. The CDR3 covers 14 residues. The CDR3 loop reads CSVDGKAGANVLTF. The CDR3, as DNA: TGCAGCGTTGATGGGAAGGCTGGGGCCAACGTCCTGACTTTC.

This chain uses TRBV6-5 with TRBJ2-7; possibly TRBD2 for D (6 bases). This CDR3 region has 14 residues. Looked up from germline, CDR1 is MNHEY and CDR2 is SVGAGI. Deletions cut 6 bases from V and 1 base from J, with 13 bases between. CDR3 protein: CASSTTGTSYEQYF. The CDR3, as DNA: TGTGCCAGCAGCACAACCGGGACTTCCTACGAGCAGTACTTC.

This clonotype was recorded only once. The V call is TRBV6-2 or TRBV6-3, the J call TRBJ2-7; no clear D. This CDR3 has 14 residues. Trimming took off 8 bases at V and 1 base at J, with 15 bases between the two ends. Germline V gives CDR1 MNHEY, CDR2 SVGEGT. The CDR3 protein is CASEFALASYEQYF. CDR3 bases: TGTGCCAGCGAATTCGCCTTAGCTTCCTACGAGCAGTACTTC.

The chain links TRBV18 to TRBJ2-3; tentative D call: TRBD2 (6 bases). The CDR3 sequence is 15 residues long. V shed 0 bases and J shed 5 bases, with 12 bases lying between them. Germline values: CDR1 KGHSH, CDR2 LQKENI. Here the CDR3 reads CASSPPEGARDTQYF. CDR3 in DNA: TGTGCCAGCTCACCACCGGAGGGAGCGAGAGATACGCAGTATTTT.